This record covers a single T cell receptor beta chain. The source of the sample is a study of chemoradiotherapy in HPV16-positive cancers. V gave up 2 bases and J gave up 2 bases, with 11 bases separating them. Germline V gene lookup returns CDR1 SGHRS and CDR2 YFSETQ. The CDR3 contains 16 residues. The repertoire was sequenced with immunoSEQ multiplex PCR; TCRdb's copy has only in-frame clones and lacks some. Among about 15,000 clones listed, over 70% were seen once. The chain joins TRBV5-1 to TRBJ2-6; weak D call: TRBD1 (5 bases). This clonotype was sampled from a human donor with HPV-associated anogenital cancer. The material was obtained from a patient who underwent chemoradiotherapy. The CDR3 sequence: CASSLADSPGANVLTF. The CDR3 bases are TGCGCCAGCAGCTTAGCTGACAGCCCTGGGGCCAACGTCCTGACTTTC.